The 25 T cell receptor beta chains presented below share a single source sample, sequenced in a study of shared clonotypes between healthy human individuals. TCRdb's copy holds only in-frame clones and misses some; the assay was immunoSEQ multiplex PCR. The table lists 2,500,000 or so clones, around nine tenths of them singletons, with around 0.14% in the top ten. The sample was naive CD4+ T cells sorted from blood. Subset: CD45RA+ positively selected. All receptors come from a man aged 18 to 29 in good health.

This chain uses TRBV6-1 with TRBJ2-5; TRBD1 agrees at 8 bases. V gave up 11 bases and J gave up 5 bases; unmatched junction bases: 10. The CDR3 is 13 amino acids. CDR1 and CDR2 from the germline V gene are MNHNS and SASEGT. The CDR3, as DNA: TGTGCCGGAGGGACAGGCGGATTCGAGACCCAGTACTTC. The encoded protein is CAGGTGGFETQYF.

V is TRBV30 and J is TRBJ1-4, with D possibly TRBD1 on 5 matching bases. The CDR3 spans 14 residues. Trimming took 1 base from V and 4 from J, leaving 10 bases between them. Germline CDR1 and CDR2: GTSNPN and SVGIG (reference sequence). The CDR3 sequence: CAWSGGKINEKLFF. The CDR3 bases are TGTGCCTGGAGTGGGGGGAAAATTAATGAAAAACTGTTTTTT.

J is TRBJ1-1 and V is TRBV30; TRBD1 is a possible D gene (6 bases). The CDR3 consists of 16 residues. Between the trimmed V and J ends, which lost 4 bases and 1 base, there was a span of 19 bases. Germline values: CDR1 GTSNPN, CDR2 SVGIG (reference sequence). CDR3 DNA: TGTGCCTGGACCCTACCGCCGGGACATACGAACACTGAAGCTTTCTTT. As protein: CAWTLPPGHTNTEAFF.

CDR3 loop: CASSLDRGVNNEQFF. The CDR3 DNA is TGTGCCAGCAGCTTAGACAGGGGTGTCAACAATGAGCAGTTCTTC. The gene calls are TRBV7-9 and TRBJ2-1; 7 bases line up with TRBD1. The CDR3 length is 15 residues. The V gene's germline CDR1 is SEHNR and CDR2 FQNEAQ (reference sequence). V gave up 1 base and J gave up 5 bases; unmatched junction bases: 5.

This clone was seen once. The CDR3 is CASSLGQFYQETQYF. The CDR3 bases are TGTGCCAGCAGCTTAGGTCAATTCTACCAAGAGACCCAGTACTTC. The gene calls are TRBV7-2 and TRBJ2-5; D gene ambiguous. The germline V gene encodes CDR1 SGHTA and CDR2 FQGNSA. Trimming cost V 1 base and J 0 bases, with 9 bases left between them. This CDR3 is 15 amino acids long.

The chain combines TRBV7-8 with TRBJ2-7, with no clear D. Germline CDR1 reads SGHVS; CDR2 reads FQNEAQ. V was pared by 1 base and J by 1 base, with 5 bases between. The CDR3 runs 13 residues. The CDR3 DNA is TGTGCCAGCAGCTTAGAACGGTCCTACGAGCAGTACTTC. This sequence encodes CASSLERSYEQYF.

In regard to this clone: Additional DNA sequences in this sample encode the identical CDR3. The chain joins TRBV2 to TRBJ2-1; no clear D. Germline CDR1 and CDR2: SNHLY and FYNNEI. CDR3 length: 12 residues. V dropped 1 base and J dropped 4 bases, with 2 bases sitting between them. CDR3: CASSEDYNEQFF. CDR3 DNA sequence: TGTGCCAGCAGTGAAGATTACAATGAGCAGTTCTTC. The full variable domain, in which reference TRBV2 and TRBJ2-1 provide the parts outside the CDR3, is EPEVTQTPSHQVTQMGQEVILRCVPISNHLYFYWYRQILGQKVEFLVSFYNNEISEKSEIFDDQFSVERPDGSNFTLKIRSTKLEDSAMYFCASSEDYNEQFFGPGTRLTVL.

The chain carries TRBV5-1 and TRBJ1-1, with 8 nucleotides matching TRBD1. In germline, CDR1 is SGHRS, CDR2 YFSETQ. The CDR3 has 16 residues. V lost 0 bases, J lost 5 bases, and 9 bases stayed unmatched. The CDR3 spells CASSLDGQGAGTEAFF. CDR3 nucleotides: TGCGCCAGCAGCTTGGATGGGCAGGGGGCGGGAACTGAAGCTTTCTTT. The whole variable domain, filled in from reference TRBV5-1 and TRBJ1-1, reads KAGVTQTPRYLIKTRGQQVTLSCSPISGHRSVSWYQQTPGQGLQFLFEYFSETQRNKGNFPGRFSGRQFSNSRSEMNVSTLELGDSALYLCASSLDGQGAGTEAFFGQGTRLTVV.

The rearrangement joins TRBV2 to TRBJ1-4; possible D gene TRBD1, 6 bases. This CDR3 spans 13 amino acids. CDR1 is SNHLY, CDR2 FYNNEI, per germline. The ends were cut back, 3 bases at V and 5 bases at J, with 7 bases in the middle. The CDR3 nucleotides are TGTGCCAGCAGTGATACAGGGAATGAAAAACTGTTTTTT. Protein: CASSDTGNEKLFF.

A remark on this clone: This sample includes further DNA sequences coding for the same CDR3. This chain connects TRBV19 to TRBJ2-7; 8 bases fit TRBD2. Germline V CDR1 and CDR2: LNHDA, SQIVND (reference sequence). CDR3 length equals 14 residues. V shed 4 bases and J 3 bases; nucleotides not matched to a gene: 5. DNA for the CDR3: TGTGCCAGTAGTACCGTCGCGGGAGGCTACGAGCAGTACTTC. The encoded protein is CASSTVAGGYEQYF.

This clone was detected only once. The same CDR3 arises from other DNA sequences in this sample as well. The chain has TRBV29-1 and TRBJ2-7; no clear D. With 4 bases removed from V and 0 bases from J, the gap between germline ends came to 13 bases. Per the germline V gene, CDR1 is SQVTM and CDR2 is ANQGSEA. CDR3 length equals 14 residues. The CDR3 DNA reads TGCAGCGTTGGTAAAGGAAGAGTCTCCTACGAGCAGTACTTC. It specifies CSVGKGRVSYEQYF.

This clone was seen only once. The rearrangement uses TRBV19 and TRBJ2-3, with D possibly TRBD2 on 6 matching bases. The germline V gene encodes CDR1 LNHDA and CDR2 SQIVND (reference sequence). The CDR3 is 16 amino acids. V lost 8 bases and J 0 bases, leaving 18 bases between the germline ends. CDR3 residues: CASGTGAAPSTDTQYF. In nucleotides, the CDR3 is TGTGCCAGTGGGACGGGAGCCGCGCCTAGCACAGATACGCAGTATTTT.

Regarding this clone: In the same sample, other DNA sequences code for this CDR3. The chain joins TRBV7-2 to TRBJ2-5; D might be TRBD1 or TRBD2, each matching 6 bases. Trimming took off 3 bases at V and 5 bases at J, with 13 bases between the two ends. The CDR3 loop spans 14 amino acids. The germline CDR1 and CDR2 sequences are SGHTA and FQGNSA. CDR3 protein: CASSFSGGRETQYF. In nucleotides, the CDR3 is TGTGCCAGCAGCTTCTCCGGGGGCCGGGAGACCCAGTACTTC.

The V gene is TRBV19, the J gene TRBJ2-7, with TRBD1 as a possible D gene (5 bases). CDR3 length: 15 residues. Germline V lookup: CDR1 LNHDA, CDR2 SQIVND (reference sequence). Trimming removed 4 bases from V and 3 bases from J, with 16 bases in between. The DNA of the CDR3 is TGTGCCAGTAGTAGGGCAGGGAATAAGGGCTACGAGCAGTACTTC. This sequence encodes CASSRAGNKGYEQYF.

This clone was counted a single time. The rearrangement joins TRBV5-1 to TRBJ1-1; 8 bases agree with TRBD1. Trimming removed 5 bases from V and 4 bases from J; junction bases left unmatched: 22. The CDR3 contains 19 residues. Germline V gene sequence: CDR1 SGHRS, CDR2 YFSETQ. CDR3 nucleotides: TGCGCCAGCAGTAGGCAAAGGACAGGGCAATCGTTGAGGGTCACTGAAGCTTTCTTT. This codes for CASSRQRTGQSLRVTEAFF.

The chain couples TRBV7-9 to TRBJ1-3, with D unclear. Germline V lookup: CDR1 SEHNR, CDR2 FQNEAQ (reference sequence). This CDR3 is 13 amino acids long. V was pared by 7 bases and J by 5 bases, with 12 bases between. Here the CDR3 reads CASIPDLRNTIYF. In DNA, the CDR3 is TGTGCCAGCATCCCAGACTTAAGAAACACCATATATTTT.

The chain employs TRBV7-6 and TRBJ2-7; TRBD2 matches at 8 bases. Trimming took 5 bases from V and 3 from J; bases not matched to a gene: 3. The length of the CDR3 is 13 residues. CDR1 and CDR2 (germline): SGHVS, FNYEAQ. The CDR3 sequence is CASSPGGGYEQYF. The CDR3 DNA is TGTGCCAGCAGCCCCGGGGGGGGCTACGAGCAGTACTTC.

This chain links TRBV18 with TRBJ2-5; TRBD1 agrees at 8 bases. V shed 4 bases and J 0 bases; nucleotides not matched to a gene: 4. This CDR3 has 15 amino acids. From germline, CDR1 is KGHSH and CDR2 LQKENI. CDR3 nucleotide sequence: TGTGCCAGCTCACTCCGGACAGGGAACCAAGAGACCCAGTACTTC. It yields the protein CASSLRTGNQETQYF.

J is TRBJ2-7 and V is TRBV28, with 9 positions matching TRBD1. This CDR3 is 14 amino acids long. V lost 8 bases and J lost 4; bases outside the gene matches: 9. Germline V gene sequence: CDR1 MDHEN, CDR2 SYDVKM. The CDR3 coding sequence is TGTGCCAGCGGCCCTGGGACAGGGAGTTACGAGCAGTACTTC. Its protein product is CASGPGTGSYEQYF.

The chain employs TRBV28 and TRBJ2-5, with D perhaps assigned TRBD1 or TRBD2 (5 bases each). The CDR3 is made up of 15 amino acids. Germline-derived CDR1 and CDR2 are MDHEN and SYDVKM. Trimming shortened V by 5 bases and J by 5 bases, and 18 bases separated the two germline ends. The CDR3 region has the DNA TGTGCCAGCAGTACGGGACGCCTCGCAGGGGAGACCCAGTACTTC. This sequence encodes CASSTGRLAGETQYF.

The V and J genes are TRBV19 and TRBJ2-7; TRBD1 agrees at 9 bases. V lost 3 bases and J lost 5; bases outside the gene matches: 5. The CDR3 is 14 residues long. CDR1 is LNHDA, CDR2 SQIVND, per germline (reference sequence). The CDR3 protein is CASSMTGGFDEQYF. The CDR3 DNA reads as TGTGCCAGTAGTATGACAGGGGGGTTCGACGAGCAGTACTTC.

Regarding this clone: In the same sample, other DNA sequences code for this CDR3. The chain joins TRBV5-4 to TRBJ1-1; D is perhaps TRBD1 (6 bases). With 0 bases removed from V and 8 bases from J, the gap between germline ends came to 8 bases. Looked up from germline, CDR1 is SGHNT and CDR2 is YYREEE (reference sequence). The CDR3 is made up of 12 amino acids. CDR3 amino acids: CASSLEGGEAFF. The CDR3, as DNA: TGTGCCAGCAGCTTGGAGGGGGGGGAAGCTTTCTTT.

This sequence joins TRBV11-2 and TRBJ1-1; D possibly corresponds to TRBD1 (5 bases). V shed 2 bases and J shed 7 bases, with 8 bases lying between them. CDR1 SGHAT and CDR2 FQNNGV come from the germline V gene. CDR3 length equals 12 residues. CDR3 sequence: CASSLLRGEAFF. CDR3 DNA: TGTGCCAGCAGCTTATTAAGGGGTGAAGCTTTCTTT.

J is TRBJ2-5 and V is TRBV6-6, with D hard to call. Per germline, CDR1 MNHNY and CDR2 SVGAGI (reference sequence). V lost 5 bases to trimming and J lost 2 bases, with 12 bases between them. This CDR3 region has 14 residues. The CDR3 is CASSQPPVQETQYF. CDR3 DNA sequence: TGTGCCAGCAGTCAGCCCCCAGTACAAGAGACCCAGTACTTC.

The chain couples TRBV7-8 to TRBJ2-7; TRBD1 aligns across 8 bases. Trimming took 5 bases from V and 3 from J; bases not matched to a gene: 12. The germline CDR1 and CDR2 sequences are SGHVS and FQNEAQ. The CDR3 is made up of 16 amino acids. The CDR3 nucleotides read TGTGCCAGCAGCAGGGGACAGGCTCTGGCGGGCTACGAGCAGTACTTC. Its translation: CASSRGQALAGYEQYF.